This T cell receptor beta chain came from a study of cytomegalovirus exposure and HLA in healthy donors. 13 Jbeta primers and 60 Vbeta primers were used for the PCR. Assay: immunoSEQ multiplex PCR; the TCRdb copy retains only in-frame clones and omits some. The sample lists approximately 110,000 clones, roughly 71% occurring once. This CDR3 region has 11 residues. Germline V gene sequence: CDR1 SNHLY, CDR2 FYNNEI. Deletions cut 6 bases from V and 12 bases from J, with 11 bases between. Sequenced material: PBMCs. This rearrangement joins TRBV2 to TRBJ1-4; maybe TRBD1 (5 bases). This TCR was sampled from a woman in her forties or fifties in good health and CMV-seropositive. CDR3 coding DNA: TGTGCCAGCAGCATGGAGACAGAACTGTTTTTT. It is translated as CASSMETELFF.